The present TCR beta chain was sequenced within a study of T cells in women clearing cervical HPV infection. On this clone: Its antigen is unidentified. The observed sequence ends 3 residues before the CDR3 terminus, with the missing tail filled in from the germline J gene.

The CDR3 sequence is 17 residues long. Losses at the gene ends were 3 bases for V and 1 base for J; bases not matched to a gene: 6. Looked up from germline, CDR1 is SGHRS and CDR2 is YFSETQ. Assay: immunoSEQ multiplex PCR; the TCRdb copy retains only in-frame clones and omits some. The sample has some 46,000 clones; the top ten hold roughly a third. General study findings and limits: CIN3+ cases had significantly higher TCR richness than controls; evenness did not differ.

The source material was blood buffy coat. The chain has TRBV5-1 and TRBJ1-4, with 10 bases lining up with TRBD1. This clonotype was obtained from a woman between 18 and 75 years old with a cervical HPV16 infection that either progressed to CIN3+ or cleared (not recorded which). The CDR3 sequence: CASSYWTGGGTNEKLFF. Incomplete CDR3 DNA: TGCGCCAGCAGCTATTGGACAGGGGGAGGAACTAATGAAAAA.